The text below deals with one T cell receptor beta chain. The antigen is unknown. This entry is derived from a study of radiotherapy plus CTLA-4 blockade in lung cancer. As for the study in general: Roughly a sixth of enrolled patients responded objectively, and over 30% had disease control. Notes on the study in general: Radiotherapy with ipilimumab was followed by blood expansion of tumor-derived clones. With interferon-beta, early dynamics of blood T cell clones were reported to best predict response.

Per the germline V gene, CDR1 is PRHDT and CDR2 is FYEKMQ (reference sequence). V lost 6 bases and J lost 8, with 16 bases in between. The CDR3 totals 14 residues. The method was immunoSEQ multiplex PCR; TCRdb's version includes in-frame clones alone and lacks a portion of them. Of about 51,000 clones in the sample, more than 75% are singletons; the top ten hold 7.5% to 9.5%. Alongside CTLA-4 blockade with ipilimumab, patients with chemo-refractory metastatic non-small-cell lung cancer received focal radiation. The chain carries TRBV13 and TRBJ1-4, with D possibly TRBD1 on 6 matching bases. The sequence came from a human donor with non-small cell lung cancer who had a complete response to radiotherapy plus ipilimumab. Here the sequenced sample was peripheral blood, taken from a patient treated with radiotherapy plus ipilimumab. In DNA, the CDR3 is TGTGCCAGCAGTAGGAGGACAGCCTACGAAAAACTGTTTTTT. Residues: CASSRRTAYEKLFF.